The clone carrying this T cell receptor (beta chain) is a singleton in its sample. Participants' own reports of clinical history determined their cohort assignment. CDR3 length: 15 residues. CDR1 is MNHEY, CDR2 SMNVEV, per germline (reference sequence). V shed 2 bases and J 6 bases; nucleotides not matched to a gene: 7. The data were obtained in a study of blood T cell repertoires in COVID-19. Here immunoSEQ multiplex PCR was the method, and the copy in TCRdb shows in-frame clones only, minus some. Among around 320,000 clones, 90% to 95% were seen once, and the ten largest hold 3.5% to 5%. The sample was PBMCs or T cells enriched from blood (not recorded which). The source is a woman between 25 and 40 years old who had been exposed to COVID-19. The chain joins TRBV27 to TRBJ2-7, with 10 bases matching TRBD1. DNA for the CDR3: TGTGCCAGCAGTTTAGCCCGACAGGGGGCAAGCGAGCAGTACTTC. Translating gives CASSLARQGASEQYF.